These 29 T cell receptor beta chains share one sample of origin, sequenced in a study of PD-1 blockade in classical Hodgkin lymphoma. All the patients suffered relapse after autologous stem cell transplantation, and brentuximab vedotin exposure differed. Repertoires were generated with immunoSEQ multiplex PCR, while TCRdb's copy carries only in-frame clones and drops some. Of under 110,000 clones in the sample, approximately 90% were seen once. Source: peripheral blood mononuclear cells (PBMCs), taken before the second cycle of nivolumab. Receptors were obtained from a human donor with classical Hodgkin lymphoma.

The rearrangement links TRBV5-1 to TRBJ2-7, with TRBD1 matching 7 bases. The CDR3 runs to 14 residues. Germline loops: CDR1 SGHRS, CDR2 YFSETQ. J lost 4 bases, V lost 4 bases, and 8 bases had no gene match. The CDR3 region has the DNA TGCGCCAGCAGCGCTGGACAGGAGAGATACGAGCAGTACTTC. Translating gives CASSAGQERYEQYF.

CDR3 coding DNA: TGTGCCAGCAGCTTATATGAAGCCACTGAAGCTTTCTTT. This translates into CASSLYEATEAFF. The rearrangement links TRBV7-2 to TRBJ1-1, with D uncertain. V was pared by 2 bases and J by 4 bases, with 8 bases between. The CDR3 covers 13 residues. Looked up from germline, CDR1 is SGHTA and CDR2 is FQGNSA.

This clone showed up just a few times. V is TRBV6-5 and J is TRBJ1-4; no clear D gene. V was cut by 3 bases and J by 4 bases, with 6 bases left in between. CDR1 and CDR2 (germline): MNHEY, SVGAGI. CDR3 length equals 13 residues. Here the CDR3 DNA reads TGTGCCAGCAGTTATGGGCGTAATGAAAAACTGTTTTTT. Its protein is CASSYGRNEKLFF.

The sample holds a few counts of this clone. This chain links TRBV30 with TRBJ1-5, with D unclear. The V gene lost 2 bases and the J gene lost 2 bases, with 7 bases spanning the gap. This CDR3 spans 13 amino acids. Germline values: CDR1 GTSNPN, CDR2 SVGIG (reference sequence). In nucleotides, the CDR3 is TGTGCCTGGAGTATCAACGGCAATCAGCCCCAGCATTTT. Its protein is CAWSINGNQPQHF.

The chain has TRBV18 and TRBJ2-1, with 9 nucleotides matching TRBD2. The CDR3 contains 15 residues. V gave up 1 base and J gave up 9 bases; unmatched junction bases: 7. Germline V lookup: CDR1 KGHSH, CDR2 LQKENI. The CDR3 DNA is TGTGCCAGCTCACCACGTCGCGGGGGGGCCGGTGAGCAGTTCTTC. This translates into CASSPRRGGAGEQFF. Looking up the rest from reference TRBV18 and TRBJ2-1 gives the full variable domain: NAGVMQNPRHLVRRRGQEARLRCSPMKGHSHVYWYRQLPEEGLKFMVYLQKENIIDESGMPKERFSAEFPKEGPSILRIQQVVRGDSAAYFCASSPRRGGAGEQFFGPGTRLTVL.

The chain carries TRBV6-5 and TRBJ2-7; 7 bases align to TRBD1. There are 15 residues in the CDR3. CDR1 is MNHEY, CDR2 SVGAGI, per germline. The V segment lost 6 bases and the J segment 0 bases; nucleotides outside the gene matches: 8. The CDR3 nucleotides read TGTGCCAGCAGCACGACAGGGTTCGGCTCCTACGAGCAGTACTTC. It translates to CASSTTGFGSYEQYF.

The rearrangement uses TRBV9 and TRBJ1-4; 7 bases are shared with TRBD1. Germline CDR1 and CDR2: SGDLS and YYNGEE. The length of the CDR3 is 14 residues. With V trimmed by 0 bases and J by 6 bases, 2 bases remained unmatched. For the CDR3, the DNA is TGTGCCAGCAGCGTAGCCCAGGGGGATGAAAAACTGTTTTTT. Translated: CASSVAQGDEKLFF.

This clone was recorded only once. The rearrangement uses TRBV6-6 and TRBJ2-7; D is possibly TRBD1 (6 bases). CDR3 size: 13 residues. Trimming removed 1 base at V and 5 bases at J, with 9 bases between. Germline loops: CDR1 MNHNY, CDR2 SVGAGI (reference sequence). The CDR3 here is CASSYYGGDEQYF. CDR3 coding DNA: TGTGCCAGCAGTTACTATGGGGGCGACGAGCAGTACTTC.

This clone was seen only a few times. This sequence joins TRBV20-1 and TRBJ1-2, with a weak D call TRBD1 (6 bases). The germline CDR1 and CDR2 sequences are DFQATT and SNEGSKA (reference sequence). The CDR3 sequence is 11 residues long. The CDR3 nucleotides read TGCAGGGGCACGGGGGCAAATGGCTACACCTTC. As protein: CRGTGANGYTF.

The CDR3 nucleotides are TGTGCCAGCAGTGAAGTCGGCAGGGTAACTAATGAAAAACTGTTTTTT. This translates into CASSEVGRVTNEKLFF. This sequence joins TRBV25-1 and TRBJ1-4; D is possibly TRBD1 (5 bases). This CDR3 region has 16 residues. V gave up 2 bases and J gave up 1 base, with 11 bases separating them. Germline CDR1 reads MGHDK; CDR2 reads SYGVNS.

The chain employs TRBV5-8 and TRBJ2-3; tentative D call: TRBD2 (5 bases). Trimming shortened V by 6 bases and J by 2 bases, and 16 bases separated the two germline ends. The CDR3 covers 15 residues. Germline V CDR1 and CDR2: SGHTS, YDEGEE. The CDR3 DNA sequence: TGTGCCAGCACCACTACTCCGGGGATCACAGATACGCAGTATTTT. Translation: CASTTTPGITDTQYF.

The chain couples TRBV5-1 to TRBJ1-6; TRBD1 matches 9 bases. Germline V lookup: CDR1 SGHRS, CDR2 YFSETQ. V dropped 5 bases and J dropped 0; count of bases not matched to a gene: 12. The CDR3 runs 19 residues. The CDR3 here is CASRDAGQGRGSYNSPLHF. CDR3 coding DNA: TGCGCCAGCAGGGATGCGGGACAGGGAAGAGGCTCCTATAATTCACCCCTCCACTTT.

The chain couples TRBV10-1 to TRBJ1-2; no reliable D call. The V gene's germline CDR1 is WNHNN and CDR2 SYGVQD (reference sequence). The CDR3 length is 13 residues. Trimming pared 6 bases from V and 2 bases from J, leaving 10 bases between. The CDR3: CASRIGRNYGYTF. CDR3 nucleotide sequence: TGCGCCAGCAGAATAGGGAGGAACTATGGCTACACCTTC.

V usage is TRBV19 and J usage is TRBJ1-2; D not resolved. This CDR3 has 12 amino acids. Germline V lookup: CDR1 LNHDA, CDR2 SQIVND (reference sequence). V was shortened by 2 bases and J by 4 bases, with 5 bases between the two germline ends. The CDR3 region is CASSIRGYGYTF. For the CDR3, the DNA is TGTGCCAGTAGTATAAGAGGCTATGGCTACACCTTC.

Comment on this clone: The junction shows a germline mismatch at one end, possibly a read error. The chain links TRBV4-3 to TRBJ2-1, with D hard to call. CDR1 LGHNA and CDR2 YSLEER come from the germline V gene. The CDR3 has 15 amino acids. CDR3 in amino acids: CASSEEDSSYNEQFF. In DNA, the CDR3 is TGCGCCAGCAGCGAAGAAGATAGCTCCTACAATGAGCAGTTCTTC.

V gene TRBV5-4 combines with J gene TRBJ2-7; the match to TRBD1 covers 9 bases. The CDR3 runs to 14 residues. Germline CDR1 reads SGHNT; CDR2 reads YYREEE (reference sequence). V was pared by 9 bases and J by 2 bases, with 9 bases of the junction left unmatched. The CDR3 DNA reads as TGTGCCACAAACCCGGGACAGGGACCCTACGAGCAGTACTTC. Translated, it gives CATNPGQGPYEQYF.

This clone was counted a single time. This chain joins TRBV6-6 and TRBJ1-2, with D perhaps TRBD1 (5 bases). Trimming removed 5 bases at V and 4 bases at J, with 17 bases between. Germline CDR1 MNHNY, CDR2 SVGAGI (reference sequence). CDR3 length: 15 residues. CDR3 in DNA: TGTGCCAGCAGTGGCCCATCAGGGTTCAGCTATGGCTACACCTTC. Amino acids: CASSGPSGFSYGYTF.

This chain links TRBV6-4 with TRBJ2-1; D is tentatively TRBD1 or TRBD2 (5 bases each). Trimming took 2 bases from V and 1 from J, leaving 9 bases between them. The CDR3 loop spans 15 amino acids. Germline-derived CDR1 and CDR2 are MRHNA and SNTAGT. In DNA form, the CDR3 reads TGTGCCAGCAGTGACGGGACCTCTTCCTACAATGAGCAGTTCTTC. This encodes CASSDGTSSYNEQFF.

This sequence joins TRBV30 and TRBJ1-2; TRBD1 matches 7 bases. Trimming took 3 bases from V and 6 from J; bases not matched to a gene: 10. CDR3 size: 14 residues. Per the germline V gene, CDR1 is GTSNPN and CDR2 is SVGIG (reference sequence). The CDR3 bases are TGTGCCTGGAGACCCGCCAGGGGGGAGGATGGCTACACCTTC. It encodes CAWRPARGEDGYTF.

The CDR3: CASSEGRGGWYTF. As DNA, the CDR3 is TGTGCCAGCAGTGAGGGCAGGGGGGGATGGTACACCTTC. The chain is built from TRBV6-5 and TRBJ1-2, with 7 bases aligning to TRBD1. V shed 5 bases and J 11 bases; nucleotides not matched to a gene: 11. The CDR3 is made up of 13 amino acids. CDR1 and CDR2 (germline): MNHEY, SVGAGI.

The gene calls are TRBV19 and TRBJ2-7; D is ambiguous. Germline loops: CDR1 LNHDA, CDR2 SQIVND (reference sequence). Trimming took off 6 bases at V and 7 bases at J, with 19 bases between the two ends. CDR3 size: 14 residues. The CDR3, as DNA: TGTGCCAGTAGGACGGACCGGACCGTACAGGAGCAGTACTTC. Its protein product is CASRTDRTVQEQYF.

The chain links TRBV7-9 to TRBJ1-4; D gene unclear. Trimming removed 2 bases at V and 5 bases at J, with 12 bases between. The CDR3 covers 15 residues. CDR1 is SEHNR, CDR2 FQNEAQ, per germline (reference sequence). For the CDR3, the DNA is TGTGCCAGCAGCTTATTATGGGTTGGAAATGAAAAACTGTTTTTT. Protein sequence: CASSLLWVGNEKLFF.

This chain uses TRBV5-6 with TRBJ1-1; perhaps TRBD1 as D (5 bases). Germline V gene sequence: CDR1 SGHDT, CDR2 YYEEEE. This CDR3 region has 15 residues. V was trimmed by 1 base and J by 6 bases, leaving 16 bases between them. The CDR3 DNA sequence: TGTGCCAGCAGCTTGTTGGGCAGGGAATCGGCTGAAGCTTTCTTT. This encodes CASSLLGRESAEAFF.

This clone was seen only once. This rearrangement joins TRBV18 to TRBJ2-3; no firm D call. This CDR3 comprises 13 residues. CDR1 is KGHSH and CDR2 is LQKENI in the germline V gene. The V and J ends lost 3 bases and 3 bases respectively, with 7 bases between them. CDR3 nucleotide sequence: TGTGCCAGCTCACCGGCCGGGACAGATACGCAGTATTTT. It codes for CASSPAGTDTQYF.

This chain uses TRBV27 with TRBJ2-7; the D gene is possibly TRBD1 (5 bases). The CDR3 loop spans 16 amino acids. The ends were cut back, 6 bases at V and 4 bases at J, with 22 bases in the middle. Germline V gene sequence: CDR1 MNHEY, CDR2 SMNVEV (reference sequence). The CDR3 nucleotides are TGTGCCAGCAGAAGTTGGGCTTTCGGACAACCGTACGAGCAGTACTTC. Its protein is CASRSWAFGQPYEQYF.

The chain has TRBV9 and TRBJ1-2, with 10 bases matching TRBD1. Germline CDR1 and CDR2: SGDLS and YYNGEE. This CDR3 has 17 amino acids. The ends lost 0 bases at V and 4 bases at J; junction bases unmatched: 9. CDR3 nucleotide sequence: TGTGCCAGCAGCGTAGAAGGGGGGACAGGGGCACTCTATGGCTACACCTTC. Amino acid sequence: CASSVEGGTGALYGYTF.

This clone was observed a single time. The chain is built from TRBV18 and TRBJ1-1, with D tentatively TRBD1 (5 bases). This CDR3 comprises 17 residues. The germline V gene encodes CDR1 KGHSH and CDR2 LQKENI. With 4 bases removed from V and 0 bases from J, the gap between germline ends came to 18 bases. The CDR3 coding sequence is TGTGCCAGCTCACAATGGGGCCTAGCAGCTCTGAACACTGAAGCTTTCTTT. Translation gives CASSQWGLAALNTEAFF.

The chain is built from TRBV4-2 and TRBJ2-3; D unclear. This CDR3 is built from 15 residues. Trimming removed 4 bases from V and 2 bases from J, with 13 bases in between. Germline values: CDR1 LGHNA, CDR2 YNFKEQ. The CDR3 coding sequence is TGTGCCAGCAGCCCTCAGGAGCTCGCCACAGATACGCAGTATTTT. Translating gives CASSPQELATDTQYF.

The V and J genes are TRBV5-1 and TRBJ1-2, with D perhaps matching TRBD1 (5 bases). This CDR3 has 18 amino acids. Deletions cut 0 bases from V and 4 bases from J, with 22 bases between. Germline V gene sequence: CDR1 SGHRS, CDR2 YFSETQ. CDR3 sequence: CASSLAGPGTAPVYGYTF. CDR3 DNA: TGCGCCAGCAGCTTGGCCGGCCCCGGGACGGCGCCCGTCTATGGCTACACCTTC.